This passage covers 24 T cell receptor beta chains from one sample sequenced in a study of shared clonotypes between healthy human individuals. Only in-frame clones appear in the TCRdb table, and some are missing; sequencing was by immunoSEQ multiplex PCR. The table includes 2 million to 2.5 million clones, 90% to 95% detected once. Sequencing was done on a sample of naive CD4+ T cells from PBMCs. This sample's subset: CD45RA+ positively selected. These TCRs come from a man between 18 and 29 years old in good health. Some clones in this sample may be carry-over from other donors' samples.

The chain is built from TRBV14 and TRBJ2-7; D is undetermined. CDR3 size: 12 residues. Germline assignment: CDR1 SGHDN and CDR2 FVKESK. V was clipped by 0 bases and J by 4 bases, with 4 bases between them. As DNA, the CDR3 is TGTGCCAGCAGCCAAGATTTATACGAGCAGTACTTC. Translation: CASSQDLYEQYF.

The rearrangement links TRBV6-1 to TRBJ1-2; 7 bases are a match to TRBD1. The CDR3 extends over 13 amino acids. Germline V gene data show CDR1 as MNHNS and CDR2 as SASEGT. The ends lost 1 base at V and 4 bases at J; junction bases unmatched: 0. In DNA, the CDR3 is TGTGCCAGCAGTGAAGGGGACAGCTATGGCTACACCTTC. This gives the protein CASSEGDSYGYTF.

This chain links TRBV7-2 with TRBJ2-6; no clear D gene. The CDR3 runs to 15 residues. V lost 8 bases to trimming and J lost 2 bases, with 13 bases between them. Germline CDR1 and CDR2: SGHTA and FQGNSA. The CDR3 bases are TGTGCCAGCGGGTCCTCTGGGCCTGGGGCCAACGTCCTGACTTTC. This encodes CASGSSGPGANVLTF.

On this clone itself: In the same sample, other DNA sequences code for this CDR3. This chain uses TRBV5-1 with TRBJ2-1, with TRBD2 matching over 11 bases. Germline CDR1 reads SGHRS; CDR2 reads YFSETQ. The CDR3 loop spans 15 amino acids. J gave up 5 bases and V 2 bases, and 3 bases lay outside the gene matches. DNA for the CDR3: TGCGCCAGCAGCTTTCTAGCGGGAGGTAACAATGAGCAGTTCTTC. Translated, it gives CASSFLAGGNNEQFF.

The V gene is TRBV4-2, the J gene TRBJ1-5; D is ambiguous. The V gene lost 5 bases and the J gene lost 4 bases, with 12 bases spanning the gap. This CDR3 comprises 14 residues. Germline V CDR1 and CDR2: LGHNA, YNFKEQ. CDR3 protein: CASSVPGPNQPQHF. CDR3 DNA sequence: TGTGCCAGCAGCGTACCGGGTCCGAATCAGCCCCAGCATTTT.

J is TRBJ1-1 and V is TRBV2; possible D gene TRBD1, 6 bases. The CDR3 is 14 residues long. The germline V and J ends were trimmed by 6 bases and 4 bases, with 15 bases remaining between them. Germline lookup yields CDR1 SNHLY and CDR2 FYNNEI. DNA for the CDR3: TGTGCCAGCAGGATTGGGACATCTCGCACTGAAGCTTTCTTT. The encoded protein is CASRIGTSRTEAFF. The variable domain in full, with the rest retrieved from reference TRBV2 and TRBJ1-1, is EPEVTQTPSHQVTQMGQEVILRCVPISNHLYFYWYRQILGQKVEFLVSFYNNEISEKSEIFDDQFSVERPDGSNFTLKIRSTKLEDSAMYFCASRIGTSRTEAFFGQGTRLTVV.

This chain uses TRBV30 with TRBJ2-1; perhaps TRBD2 as D (6 bases). Germline V gives CDR1 GTSNPN, CDR2 SVGIG (reference sequence). The CDR3 is 14 residues long. V gave up 8 bases and J gave up 0 bases, with 14 bases separating them. In nucleotides, the CDR3 is TGTGCCCTCTTGGCCGGGAGCTCCTACAATGAGCAGTTCTTC. This codes for CALLAGSSYNEQFF. The full variable domain, completed using reference TRBV30 and TRBJ2-1, is SQTIHQWPATLVQPVGSPLSLECTVEGTSNPNLYWYRQAAGRGLQLLFYSVGIGQISSEVPQNLSASRPQDRQFILSSKKLLLSDSGFYLCALLAGSSYNEQFFGPGTRLTVL.

The rearrangement uses TRBV10-3 and TRBJ2-7; D perhaps matches TRBD2 (6 bases). The germline V gene has CDR1 ENHRY and CDR2 SYGVKD. V shed 6 bases and J shed 2 bases, with 11 bases lying between them. The CDR3 loop spans 13 amino acids. The CDR3 DNA reads as TGTGCCATCAGGGGGGGTTCGGCCTACGAGCAGTACTTC. Protein product: CAIRGGSAYEQYF.

The gene calls are TRBV10-3 and TRBJ1-6; D gene unclear. This CDR3 comprises 14 residues. CDR1 and CDR2 from the germline V gene are ENHRY and SYGVKD. Between the trimmed V and J ends, which lost 0 bases and 7 bases, there was a span of 7 bases. CDR3 in amino acids: CAISESTENSPLHF. The CDR3 DNA is TGTGCCATCAGTGAGTCGACCGAGAATTCACCCCTCCACTTT.

The V gene is TRBV7-3, the J gene TRBJ2-1, with 8 bases matching TRBD2. The CDR3 consists of 16 residues. Germline CDR1 and CDR2: SGHTA and FQGTGA. V trimming: 5 bases; J trimming: 5 bases; junction bases outside the gene matches: 11. CDR3 in amino acids: CASSPTAGAANNEQFF. The CDR3 nucleotides read TGTGCCAGCAGCCCCACAGCGGGAGCGGCAAACAATGAGCAGTTCTTC.

The chain recombines TRBV28 with TRBJ2-1, with 10 bases fitting TRBD2. Per germline, CDR1 MDHEN and CDR2 SYDVKM. This CDR3 has 15 amino acids. Trimming took 3 bases from V and 6 from J; bases not matched to a gene: 5. In DNA, the CDR3 is TGTGCCAGCAGTTTTATAGCGGGAGGCCCCAATGAGCAGTTCTTC. It translates to CASSFIAGGPNEQFF.

The chain carries TRBV6-6 and TRBJ2-7; D call uncertain. This CDR3 has 13 amino acids. The ends were cut back, 6 bases at V and 3 bases at J, with 12 bases in the middle. Germline V gene sequence: CDR1 MNHNY, CDR2 SVGAGI (reference sequence). CDR3: CASRPSRDYEQYF. In nucleotides, the CDR3 is TGTGCCAGCAGGCCCTCTAGAGACTACGAGCAGTACTTC.

The V and J genes are TRBV25-1 and TRBJ1-1; 8 positions agree with TRBD1. Germline V gene lookup returns CDR1 MGHDK and CDR2 SYGVNS. CDR3 size: 13 residues. With 3 bases clipped from V and 6 bases from J, the junction kept 3 bases outside the gene matches. The CDR3 coding sequence is TGTGCCAGCAGTGACCCAGGGGGCCCTGAAGCTTTCTTT. Its translation: CASSDPGGPEAFF.

CDR3 protein: CATRLGGAYEQFF. As DNA, the CDR3 is TGTGCCACCCGGTTGGGGGGGGCCTATGAGCAGTTCTTC. The chain joins TRBV27 to TRBJ2-1; tentatively, D is TRBD2 (7 bases). Deletions cut 10 bases from V and 8 bases from J, with 18 bases between. The CDR3 is made up of 13 amino acids. The germline CDR1 and CDR2 sequences are MNHEY and SMNVEV (reference sequence).

The J gene is TRBJ2-5, the V gene TRBV6-6; 9 nucleotides match TRBD2. CDR3 length equals 14 residues. Germline V CDR1 and CDR2: MNHNY, SVGAGI (reference sequence). The trim removed 6 bases at V and 5 bases at J, leaving 7 bases unmatched. The CDR3 DNA reads as TGTGCCAGCAGAGCGGGAGGCGTCGGGGAGACCCAGTACTTC. Its protein product is CASRAGGVGETQYF.

The chain uses TRBV19 and TRBJ2-1, with 15 bases identical to TRBD2. CDR3 size: 19 residues. Germline V lookup: CDR1 LNHDA, CDR2 SQIVND (reference sequence). The J segment lost 5 bases and the V segment lost 5 bases, leaving 13 bases of the junction unmatched. The CDR3: CASSQGLAGGRGAHNEQFF. The CDR3 DNA reads TGTGCCAGTAGTCAGGGACTAGCGGGAGGTCGTGGGGCACACAATGAGCAGTTCTTC.

The rearrangement uses TRBV7-6 and TRBJ2-1; no reliable D call. CDR3 length equals 14 residues. V dropped 4 bases and J dropped 6 bases, with 13 bases sitting between them. From germline, CDR1 is SGHVS and CDR2 FNYEAQ. The CDR3 reads CASSSPSEVNEQFF. CDR3 coding DNA: TGTGCCAGCAGCTCGCCCAGCGAAGTCAATGAGCAGTTCTTC.

The chain has TRBV6-5 and TRBJ1-4, with D possibly being TRBD1 (5 bases). The CDR3 runs to 13 residues. CDR1 and CDR2 (germline): MNHEY, SVGAGI. The V end lost 6 bases, the J end lost 8 bases, and 13 bases lay between the germline ends. CDR3 protein: CASSRGREEKLFF. DNA for the CDR3: TGTGCCAGCAGCCGCGGCAGGGAGGAAAAACTGTTTTTT.

This clone was observed a single time. The identical CDR3 is also encoded by other nucleotide sequences in the sample. J is TRBJ2-7 and V is TRBV28, with TRBD1 identical over 9 bases. The CDR3 loop spans 14 amino acids. The germline V gene encodes CDR1 MDHEN and CDR2 SYDVKM. Trimming removed 6 bases from V and 4 bases from J; junction bases left unmatched: 7. The CDR3 reads CASSSGTGLYEQYF. DNA of the CDR3: TGTGCCAGCAGCTCCGGGACAGGGTTATACGAGCAGTACTTC.

V and J are TRBV4-3 and TRBJ1-2; no clear D gene. Germline lookup yields CDR1 LGHNA and CDR2 YSLEER. Deletions cut 1 base from V and 8 bases from J, with 14 bases between. The CDR3 extends over 14 amino acids. CDR3 protein: CASSQGIGSRGYTF. CDR3 DNA sequence: TGCGCCAGCAGCCAAGGGATCGGTTCCCGCGGCTACACCTTC.

The chain joins TRBV5-5 to TRBJ2-1; 10 bases map to TRBD2. The germline CDR1 and CDR2 sequences are SGHKS and YYEKEE (reference sequence). The ends lost 4 bases at V and 9 bases at J; junction bases unmatched: 4. The CDR3 length is 13 residues. CDR3 DNA sequence: TGTGCCAGCAGCCCGTGGACTAGCGGTGAGCAGTTCTTC. It yields the protein CASSPWTSGEQFF.

V is TRBV7-2 and J is TRBJ2-6, with D perhaps TRBD1 (5 bases). The CDR3 totals 18 residues. Germline V CDR1 and CDR2: SGHTA, FQGNSA. The V gene lost 5 bases and the J gene lost 0 bases, with 17 bases spanning the gap. Written as DNA, the CDR3 is TGTGCCAGCAGCGCCCCCCCAGGGCCGAGCTCTGGGGCCAACGTCCTGACTTTC. Protein sequence: CASSAPPGPSSGANVLTF.

The rearrangement uses TRBV30 and TRBJ2-1; the match to TRBD2 covers 9 bases. V shed 4 bases, J shed 9 bases, and the junction held 10 bases outside the gene matches. Germline-derived CDR1 and CDR2 are GTSNPN and SVGIG (reference sequence). The CDR3 spans 14 residues. The CDR3 sequence: CAWTGGRASTEQFF. CDR3 nucleotide sequence: TGTGCCTGGACTGGCGGGAGGGCCTCCACTGAGCAGTTCTTC.

This chain uses TRBV15 with TRBJ2-7; 7 bases match TRBD2. The CDR3 covers 17 residues. J lost 3 bases, V lost 5 bases, and 16 bases had no gene match. Germline V gene lookup returns CDR1 LNHNV and CDR2 YYDKDF (reference sequence). In nucleotides, the CDR3 is TGTGCCACCAGCTGGGGGGGTTTCGGGACCGCATACTACGAGCAGTACTTC. Its protein is CATSWGGFGTAYYEQYF.